The next 26 T cell receptor beta chains were all read from a single sample in a study of response to subunit inactivated influenza vaccine. Via MiXCR, TCRdb re-called the RT-PCR reads, giving one row per CDR3 protein. The sample consists of about 240,000 distinct CDR3 sequences, about 12% of them appearing once. The source material was non-naive T cells sorted from PBMCs, sampled roughly 2 weeks before vaccination. Receptors originate from a man over 45 who received an inactivated influenza vaccine.

This clonotype was seen more than once but under ten times. The V and J genes are TRBV4-3 and TRBJ1-5; the D gene is possibly TRBD1 (5 bases). The CDR3 length is 16 residues. V was clipped by 0 bases and J by 4 bases, with 13 bases between them. Per germline, CDR1 LGHNA and CDR2 YSLEER. CDR3 sequence reads: CASSQDWTFGNQPQHF. CDR3 DNA sequence: TGCGCCAGCAGCCAAGATTGGACATTCGGGAATCAGCCCCAGCATTTT.

Only a few counts were recorded for this clonotype. The J gene is TRBJ2-7, the V gene TRBV11-2; TRBD2 agrees at 7 bases. This CDR3 region has 16 residues. J gave up 3 bases and V 0 bases, and 8 bases lay outside the gene matches. Per the germline V gene, CDR1 is SGHAT and CDR2 is FQNNGV. CDR3 sequence: CASSLDGWGGGYEQYF. CDR3 DNA sequence: TGTGCCAGCAGCTTAGATGGTTGGGGCGGGGGCTACGAGCAGTACTTC.

V and J are TRBV29-1 and TRBJ1-2; D not resolved. The germline gives CDR1 SQVTM, CDR2 ANQGSEA. The CDR3 spans 10 residues. V lost 6 bases and J lost 2, with 4 bases in between. CDR3 amino acids: CSVMNYGYTF. DNA of the CDR3: TGCAGCGTCATGAACTATGGCTACACCTTC.

This clonotype was observed a handful of times. CDR3: CATSRDRLAGGMDEQFF. The CDR3 region has the DNA TGTGCCACCAGCAGAGATCGACTAGCGGGAGGGATGGATGAGCAGTTCTTC. The rearrangement uses TRBV15 and TRBJ2-1; 14 bases line up with TRBD2. Germline V lookup: CDR1 LNHNV, CDR2 YYDKDF (reference sequence). CDR3 length equals 17 residues. Unmatched junction bases numbered 6, after V lost 0 bases and J lost 8 bases.

The V gene is TRBV20-1, the J gene TRBJ1-4; TRBD1 is a possible D gene (6 bases). This CDR3 has 14 residues. The ends were cut back, 2 bases at V and 5 bases at J, with 12 bases in the middle. Germline CDR1 is DFQATT and CDR2 is SNEGSKA (reference sequence). This CDR3 reads CSARFGRGNEKLFF. DNA of the CDR3: TGCAGTGCTAGATTTGGCAGGGGAAATGAAAAACTGTTTTTT.

This clonotype was observed a handful of times. The V and J genes are TRBV20-1 and TRBJ2-1; D call uncertain. The CDR3 covers 13 residues. Deletions cut 2 bases from V and 6 bases from J, with 11 bases between. Germline V gene lookup returns CDR1 DFQATT and CDR2 SNEGSKA (reference sequence). CDR3 bases: TGCAGTGCTAGAACGTACAAATCCAATGAGCAGTTCTTC. It specifies CSARTYKSNEQFF.

This clonotype was observed a handful of times. The rearrangement uses TRBV12-3 or TRBV12-4 and TRBJ2-7; D not resolved. V lost 1 base and J lost 6, with 10 bases in between. CDR3 size: 13 residues. CDR3 loop: CASSLGRRVEQYF. For the CDR3, the DNA is TGTGCCAGCAGTTTAGGGAGAAGGGTCGAGCAGTACTTC.

This clonotype showed up just a few times. The chain carries TRBV5-1 and TRBJ1-3, with 8 bases lining up with TRBD1. Germline loops: CDR1 SGHRS, CDR2 YFSETQ. J lost 0 bases, V lost 3 bases, and 5 bases had no gene match. The CDR3 spans 16 residues. CDR3 region: CASSSGQANSGNTIYF. As DNA, the CDR3 is TGCGCCAGCAGCTCGGGACAGGCTAACTCTGGAAACACCATATATTTT. Full variable domain (remainder filled in from reference TRBV5-1 and TRBJ1-3): KAGVTQTPRYLIKTRGQQVTLSCSPISGHRSVSWYQQTPGQGLQFLFEYFSETQRNKGNFPGRFSGRQFSNSRSEMNVSTLELGDSALYLCASSSGQANSGNTIYFGEGSWLTVV.

The chain recombines TRBV28 with TRBJ1-5; 10 positions match TRBD1. CDR1 is MDHEN, CDR2 SYDVKM, per germline. The ends lost 5 bases at V and 4 bases at J; junction bases unmatched: 5. The CDR3 covers 15 residues. The CDR3 nucleotides read TGTGCCAGCAGTACCCGGACAGGGGGAAATCAGCCCCAGCATTTT. As protein: CASSTRTGGNQPQHF.

This CDR3 is CASTSINPSNQPQHF. The CDR3 DNA reads TGTGCCAGCACCTCCATCAACCCAAGCAATCAGCCCCAGCATTTT. The chain employs TRBV6-2 or TRBV6-3 and TRBJ1-5; no reliable D call. The CDR3 sequence is 15 residues long. The V and J ends lost 7 bases and 1 base respectively, with 14 bases between them. The germline V gene encodes CDR1 MNHEY and CDR2 SVGEGT.

In its sample, this clonotype was seen many times. CDR3 sequence reads: CSVSQETNQPQHF. The CDR3 DNA follows: TGCAGCGTTAGCCAGGAAACCAATCAGCCCCAGCATTTT. The V gene is TRBV29-1, the J gene TRBJ1-5; unclear D gene. CDR1 is SQVTM, CDR2 ANQGSEA, per germline. V lost 5 bases and J lost 3, with 11 bases in between. This CDR3 region has 13 residues.

V is TRBV7-2 and J is TRBJ2-5; TRBD2 is a possible D gene (7 bases). The V gene lost 7 bases and the J gene lost 4 bases, with 16 bases spanning the gap. The CDR3 runs 14 residues. The germline CDR1 and CDR2 sequences are SGHTA and FQGNSA. The CDR3 protein is CASTRGGDVETQYF. The CDR3 region has the DNA TGTGCCAGCACTAGAGGGGGGGACGTAGAGACCCAGTACTTC.

This clonotype was counted a few times. This chain uses TRBV6-6 with TRBJ2-3; D is unclear. CDR1 MNHNY and CDR2 SVGAGI come from the germline V gene (reference sequence). The CDR3 covers 12 residues. V shed 0 bases and J shed 4 bases, with 2 bases lying between them. CDR3 sequence: CASSYSSDTQYF. Here the CDR3 DNA reads TGTGCCAGCAGTTACTCATCAGATACGCAGTATTTT.

This clonotype was observed once. CDR3 bases: TGTGCTAGTGGTACGGACAGCTACGAGCAGTACTTC. Translation gives CASGTDSYEQYF. The V gene is TRBV12-5, the J gene TRBJ2-7; a weak D match, TRBD1 (6 bases). Germline CDR1 is LGHNT and CDR2 is FRNRAP. The CDR3 runs 12 residues. With 5 bases removed from V and 3 bases from J, the gap between germline ends came to 8 bases.

The chain has TRBV20-1 and TRBJ1-2, with D perhaps matching TRBD1 (6 bases). The germline V gene has CDR1 DFQATT and CDR2 SNEGSKA (reference sequence). The CDR3 is 12 amino acids. The V end lost 5 bases, the J end lost 4 bases, and 11 bases lay between the germline ends. The CDR3 region is CSADRSFYGYTF. CDR3 in DNA: TGCAGTGCTGACAGGTCTTTCTATGGCTACACCTTC.

This clonotype appeared many times. V gene TRBV5-6 combines with J gene TRBJ2-3; D perhaps matches TRBD2 (6 bases). V gave up 2 bases and J gave up 4 bases, with 14 bases separating them. CDR1 is SGHDT and CDR2 is YYEEEE in the germline V gene. There are 15 residues in the CDR3. CDR3: CASSLGVGDSDTQYF. The CDR3 DNA is TGTGCCAGCAGCTTAGGTGTCGGGGACTCAGATACGCAGTATTTT.

This clonotype was found a few times. V usage is TRBV18 and J usage is TRBJ2-5, with D maybe TRBD2 (5 bases). The V end lost 1 base, the J end lost 4 bases, and 13 bases lay between the germline ends. Germline CDR1 reads KGHSH; CDR2 reads LQKENI. The CDR3 is 15 amino acids. CDR3 loop: CASSPLALAGETQYF. The CDR3, as DNA: TGTGCCAGCTCACCACTTGCTCTGGCGGGAGAGACCCAGTACTTC.

To note about this clonotype: A much bigger clone sits one base away, suggesting this may be a read error. The rearrangement joins TRBV29-1 to TRBJ2-2, with D possibly called TRBD1 or TRBD2 (5 bases each). CDR3 size: 17 residues. Germline values: CDR1 SQVTM, CDR2 ANQGSEA. V lost 5 bases, J lost 6 bases, and 25 bases lay in between. The CDR3 loop is CSVRLEDGARVAGELFF. In nucleotides, the CDR3 is TGCAGCGTTCGCTTGGAAGACGGGGCTAGAGTTGCCGGGGAGCTGTTTTTT.

This clonotype was recorded a few times. The CDR3 spells CASSFPRGGERAEAFF. The CDR3 coding sequence is TGTGCCAGCAGCTTCCCCCGGGGAGGGGAGAGGGCTGAAGCTTTCTTT. The rearrangement links TRBV12-3 or TRBV12-4 to TRBJ1-1, with D possibly TRBD1 on 5 matching bases. Trimming took 6 bases from V and 6 from J, leaving 23 bases between them. This CDR3 is built from 16 residues.

This chain uses TRBV6-2 or TRBV6-3 with TRBJ2-1; tentative D call: TRBD2 (5 bases). V lost 6 bases to trimming and J lost 7 bases, with 10 bases between them. The CDR3 is 12 residues long. Germline V gives CDR1 MNHEY, CDR2 SVGEGT. In DNA, the CDR3 is TGTGCCAGCAGCAAGACTATTAATGAGCAGTTCTTC. This encodes CASSKTINEQFF.

This chain uses TRBV27 with TRBJ2-5; 8 nucleotides agree with TRBD1. Germline V gene sequence: CDR1 MNHEY, CDR2 SMNVEV (reference sequence). Trimming cost V 6 bases and J 5 bases; bases outside gene matches: 5. CDR3 size: 13 residues. The CDR3 coding sequence is TGTGCCAGCAGCCAGGGGGCGCTTGAGACCCAGTACTTC. Encoded protein: CASSQGALETQYF.

The chain has TRBV10-3 and TRBJ2-5; D might be TRBD2 (5 bases). V dropped 0 bases and J dropped 5 bases, with 10 bases sitting between them. CDR1 and CDR2 (germline): ENHRY, SYGVKD. The CDR3 runs to 14 residues. The CDR3 DNA follows: TGTGCCATCAGTGAGTCATCTGGACTTGAGACCCAGTACTTC. This translates into CAISESSGLETQYF.

This clonotype turned up a few times. The genes are TRBV12-3 or TRBV12-4 and TRBJ2-3; unclear D gene. V dropped 7 bases and J dropped 4 bases, with 6 bases sitting between them. The CDR3 totals 11 residues. The CDR3 DNA reads TGTGCCAGCACCATGGCAGATACGCAGTATTTT. This translates into CASTMADTQYF.

The chain joins TRBV27 to TRBJ2-1; 12 bases map to TRBD2. Germline lookup yields CDR1 MNHEY and CDR2 SMNVEV (reference sequence). After removal of 2 bases from V and 10 bases from J, the junction contained 6 bases not matched to a gene. This CDR3 is 15 amino acids long. The chain's CDR3 is CASSLMGLAGLEQFF. The CDR3 nucleotides are TGTGCCAGCAGTTTAATGGGACTAGCGGGTTTAGAGCAGTTCTTC.

In its sample, this clonotype was seen a few times. This chain joins TRBV7-2 and TRBJ1-1; TRBD1 is a possible D gene (5 bases). Trimming stripped 1 base from V and 4 bases from J, with 10 bases between. The CDR3 contains 14 residues. The V gene's germline CDR1 is SGHTA and CDR2 FQGNSA. This CDR3 is CASSLVAGPTEAFF. The CDR3 DNA is TGTGCCAGCAGCTTAGTTGCAGGGCCCACTGAAGCTTTCTTT.

This clonotype was seen more than once but under ten times. This rearrangement joins TRBV12-5 to TRBJ1-1; D gene unclear. Germline lookup yields CDR1 LGHNT and CDR2 FRNRAP. V lost 4 bases and J 7 bases, leaving 1 base between the germline ends. The CDR3 is 9 residues long. CDR3 amino acids: CASGYEAFF. In DNA form, the CDR3 reads TGTGCTAGTGGTTATGAAGCTTTCTTT. Full variable domain (rest looked up from reference TRBV12-5 and TRBJ1-1): DARVTQTPRHKVTEMGQEVTMRCQPILGHNTVFWYRQTMMQGLELLAYFRNRAPLDDSGMPKDRFSAEMPDATLATLKIQPSEPRDSAVYFCASGYEAFFGQGTRLTVV.